The 9 T cell receptor beta chains presented below share a single source sample, sequenced in a study of T cell responses to AZD1222 COVID-19 vaccine. Assay used: immunoSEQ multiplex PCR; TCRdb lists only in-frame clones, some missing. The sample records around 110,000 clones, about 90% being singletons. The sample was peripheral blood, taken on day 0 of AZD1222 vaccination. These TCRs come from an adult in good health.

The chain is built from TRBV6-4 and TRBJ1-6; maybe TRBD1 (5 bases). Germline V gives CDR1 MRHNA, CDR2 SNTAGT. Trimming stripped 3 bases from V and 10 bases from J, with 10 bases between. The CDR3 is 13 amino acids. In nucleotides, the CDR3 is TGTGCCAGCAGTGAAGGGGTGGAATCACCCCTCCACTTT. It translates to CASSEGVESPLHF.

The CDR3 reads CASSEFLENTEAFF. Written as DNA, the CDR3 is TGTGCCAGCAGTGAATTTTTGGAGAACACTGAAGCTTTCTTT. The V gene is TRBV25-1, the J gene TRBJ1-1; D is ambiguous. Germline V lookup: CDR1 MGHDK, CDR2 SYGVNS. The CDR3 spans 14 residues. Trimming removed 1 base at V and 1 base at J, with 7 bases between.

V usage is TRBV18 and J usage is TRBJ2-5; 9 bases are a match to TRBD2. V lost 3 bases, J lost 5 bases, and 7 bases stayed unmatched. The CDR3 runs 15 residues. Per germline, CDR1 KGHSH and CDR2 LQKENI. CDR3 region: CASSPGSGRTETQYF. The CDR3 bases are TGTGCCAGCTCACCGGGCAGCGGGAGGACCGAGACCCAGTACTTC.

This chain connects TRBV28 to TRBJ1-2, with D perhaps matching TRBD1 (5 bases). Looked up from germline, CDR1 is MDHEN and CDR2 is SYDVKM. This CDR3 has 11 amino acids. The CDR3 is CSTGANYGYTF. The CDR3 DNA sequence: TGTTCCACAGGAGCTAACTATGGCTACACCTTC.

This clone appeared a single time. The J gene is TRBJ2-4, the V gene TRBV10-3; D gene unclear. This CDR3 contains 12 residues. CDR1 and CDR2 from the germline V gene are ENHRY and SYGVKD. V lost 0 bases to trimming and J lost 8 bases, with 5 bases between them. As DNA, the CDR3 is TGTGCCATCAGTGAGTCTATGGACATTCAGTACTTC. This translates into CAISESMDIQYF.

The rearrangement uses TRBV5-5 and TRBJ1-1, with unresolved D. The CDR3 consists of 12 residues. The V gene's germline CDR1 is SGHKS and CDR2 YYEKEE (reference sequence). V gave up 4 bases and J gave up 7 bases, with 11 bases separating them. The CDR3 DNA is TGTGCCAGCAGCCCTTTGGGCAGTGAAGCTTTCTTT. Its translation: CASSPLGSEAFF.

V and J are TRBV5-1 and TRBJ1-6; D call uncertain. This CDR3 has 14 amino acids. V lost 0 bases to trimming and J lost 0 bases, with 1 base between them. Looked up from germline, CDR1 is SGHRS and CDR2 is YFSETQ. The CDR3 spells CASSLGSYNSPLHF. The DNA for the CDR3 is TGCGCCAGCAGCTTGGGCTCCTATAATTCACCCCTCCACTTT.

CDR3 amino acids: CASSSTGQGARRCEQYF. The CDR3 DNA reads as TGTGCCAGCAGCTCCACGGGACAGGGGGCTCGGAGGTGCGAGCAGTACTTC. The chain links TRBV7-7 to TRBJ2-7; TRBD1 matches at 12 bases. Trimming at V came to 4 bases and at J to 6 bases, leaving 13 bases not matched to a gene. Germline V gene sequence: CDR1 SSHAT, CDR2 FNYEAQ (reference sequence). The length of the CDR3 is 17 residues.

In regard to this clone: The sample carries other DNA sequences with the same CDR3. This sequence joins TRBV7-2 and TRBJ1-5; D is ambiguous. This CDR3 has 15 residues. V was clipped by 1 base and J by 0 bases, with 7 bases between them. In germline, CDR1 is SGHTA, CDR2 FQGNSA. For the CDR3, the DNA is TGTGCCAGCAGCTTAGTTCCAAATAGCAATCAGCCCCAGCATTTT. Translated: CASSLVPNSNQPQHF. The full variable domain, rest sourced from reference TRBV7-2 and TRBJ1-5, is GAGVSQSPSNKVTEKGKDVELRCDPISGHTALYWYRQSLGQGLEFLIYFQGNSAPDKSGLPSDRFSAERTGGSVSTLTIQRTQQEDSAVYLCASSLVPNSNQPQHFGDGTRLSIL.